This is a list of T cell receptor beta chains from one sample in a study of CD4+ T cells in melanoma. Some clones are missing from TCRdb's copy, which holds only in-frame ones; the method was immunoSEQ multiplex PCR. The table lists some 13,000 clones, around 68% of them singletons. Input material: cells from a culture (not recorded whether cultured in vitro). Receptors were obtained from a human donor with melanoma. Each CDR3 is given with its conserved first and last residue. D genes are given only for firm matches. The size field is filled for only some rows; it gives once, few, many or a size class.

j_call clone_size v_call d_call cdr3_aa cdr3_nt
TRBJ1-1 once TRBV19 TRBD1 CASSAQGGDAFF TGTGCCAGTAGTGCACAGGGGGGAGACGCTTTCTTT
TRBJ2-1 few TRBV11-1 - CASSLTSSLDLQFF TGTGCCAGCAGCTTGACTAGTAGCTTAGATCTTCAGTTCTTC
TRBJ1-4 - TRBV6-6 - CASSLDYNEKLFF TGTGCCAGCAGCCTCGATTATAATGAAAAACTGTTTTTT
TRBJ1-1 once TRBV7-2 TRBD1 CASSFVGRGQTEAFF TGTGCCAGCAGCTTTGTAGGCAGGGGGCAAACTGAAGCTTTCTTT
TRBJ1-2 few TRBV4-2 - CASSQALYGYTF TGTGCCAGCAGCCAGGCGTTATATGGCTACACCTTC
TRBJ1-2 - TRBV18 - CASSPDSNYGYTF TGTGCCAGCTCACCCGACAGTAACTATGGCTACACCTTC
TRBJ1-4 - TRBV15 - CATSRDLVGGGGKLFF TGTGCCACCAGCAGAGATTTGGTCGGGGGGGGCGGAAAACTGTTTTTT
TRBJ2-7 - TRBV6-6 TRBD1 CASSYSSQGAKEQYF TGTGCCAGCAGTTACTCGTCACAGGGGGCTAAAGAGCAGTACTTC
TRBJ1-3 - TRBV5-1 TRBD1 CASSLWGQGNTIYF TGCGCCAGCAGCTTGTGGGGACAGGGAAACACCATATATTTT
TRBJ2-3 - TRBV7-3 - CASSLQGSTDTQYF TGTGCCAGCAGCCTACAGGGTAGCACAGATACGCAGTATTTT
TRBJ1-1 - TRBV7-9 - CASSPHRETEAFF TGTGCCAGCAGCCCTCACAGGGAAACTGAAGCTTTCTTT
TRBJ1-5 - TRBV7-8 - CASSLDWGRQGQPQHF TGTGCCAGCAGCTTAGATTGGGGCCGGCAGGGCCAGCCCCAGCATTTT
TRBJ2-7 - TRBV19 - CASSITAGREQYF TGTGCCAGTAGTATAACTGCAGGGCGCGAGCAGTACTTC
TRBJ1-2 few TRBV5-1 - CASSAGRINYGYTF TGCGCCAGCAGCGCGGGGCGAATTAACTATGGCTACACCTTC
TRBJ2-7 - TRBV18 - CASSRGLAPLGYEQYF TGTGCCAGCTCACGCGGACTTGCCCCGTTAGGGTACGAGCAGTACTTC
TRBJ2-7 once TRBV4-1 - CASSQDWTLSSYEQYF TGCGCCAGCAGCCAAGATTGGACGTTAAGCTCCTACGAGCAGTACTTC
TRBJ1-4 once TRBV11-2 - CASSLVQPGGSYNGKLFF TGTGCCAGCAGCTTAGTCCAACCGGGAGGGAGTTACAATGGAAAACTGTTTTTT
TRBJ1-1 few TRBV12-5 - CASGQKMNTEAFF TGTGCTAGTGGACAGAAAATGAACACTGAAGCTTTCTTT
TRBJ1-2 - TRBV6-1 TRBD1 CASDGTAPTNYGYTF TGTGCCAGCGACGGGACAGCGCCCACTAACTATGGCTACACCTTC
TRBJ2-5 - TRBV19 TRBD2 CASSIAASGGPDQETQYF TGTGCCAGTAGTATAGCAGCTAGCGGGGGGCCGGATCAAGAGACCCAGTACTTC
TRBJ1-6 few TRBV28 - CASRGSGSPLHF TGTGCCAGCAGGGGGTCGGGCTCACCCCTCCACTTT
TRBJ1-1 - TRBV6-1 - CASGADTNTEAFF TGTGCCAGCGGTGCCGACACGAACACTGAAGCTTTCTTT
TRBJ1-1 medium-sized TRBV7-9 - CASSEQGQAFF TGTGCCAGCAGCGAGCAGGGGCAGGCTTTCTTT
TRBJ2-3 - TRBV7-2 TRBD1 CASSSDRTSTDTQYF TGTGCCAGCAGCTCGGACAGGACTAGCACAGATACGCAGTATTTT
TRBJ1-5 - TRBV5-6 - CASSRGTYSNQPQHF TGTGCCAGCAGTCGCGGGACTTATAGCAATCAGCCCCAGCATTTT
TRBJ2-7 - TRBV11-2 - CASSLASNLGEQYF TGTGCCAGCAGCTTAGCGAGCAACCTTGGCGAGCAGTACTTC
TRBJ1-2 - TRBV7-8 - CASSLGTASGYGYTF TGTGCCAGCAGCTTAGGGACGGCCTCAGGCTATGGCTACACCTTC
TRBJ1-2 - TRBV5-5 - CASRHGGAPTMAYGYTF TGTGCCAGCAGGCACGGAGGGGCGCCAACCATGGCCTATGGCTACACCTTC
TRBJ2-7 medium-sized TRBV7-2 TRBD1 CASSSDRGRYEQYF TGTGCCAGCAGCTCGGACAGGGGAAGATACGAGCAGTACTTC
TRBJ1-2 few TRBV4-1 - CASSRASGQTNYGYTF TGCGCCAGCAGCCGGGCATCAGGACAGACTAACTATGGCTACACCTTC
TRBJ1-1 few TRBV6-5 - CASSYSWRKAEAFF TGTGCCAGCAGTTACTCGTGGAGAAAGGCTGAAGCTTTCTTT
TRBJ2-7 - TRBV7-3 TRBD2 CASSREGYEQYF TGTGCCAGCAGCCGGGAGGGCTACGAGCAGTACTTC
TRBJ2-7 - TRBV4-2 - CASSPRQPLQYEQYF TGTGCCAGCAGCCCAAGGCAGCCCCTACAGTACGAGCAGTACTTC
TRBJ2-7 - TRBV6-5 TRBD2 CASRPGLGTYEQYF TGTGCCAGCAGGCCGGGACTAGGGACCTACGAGCAGTACTTC
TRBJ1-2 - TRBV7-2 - CASSFGGEYGYTF TGTGCCAGCAGCTTTGGAGGGGAGTATGGCTACACCTTC
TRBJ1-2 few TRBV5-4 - CASSFQGANYGYTF TGTGCCAGCAGCTTCCAGGGTGCGAACTATGGCTACACCTTC
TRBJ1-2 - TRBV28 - CASSFRVGGYTF TGTGCCAGCAGTTTCCGAGTTGGGGGCTACACCTTC
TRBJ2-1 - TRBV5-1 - CASSSFDGSSYNEQFF TGCGCCAGCAGCTCCTTTGACGGGAGCTCCTACAATGAGCAGTTCTTC
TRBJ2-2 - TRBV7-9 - CASSLARAELFF TGTGCCAGCAGCTTAGCGCGAGCGGAGCTGTTTTTT
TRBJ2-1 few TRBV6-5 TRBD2 CASSRLAGNNEQFF TGTGCCAGCAGTAGACTAGCGGGGAACAATGAGCAGTTCTTC
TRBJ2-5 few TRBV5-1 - CASSFGGDSGDQETQYF TGCGCCAGCAGCTTCGGAGGGGACAGCGGGGACCAAGAGACCCAGTACTTC
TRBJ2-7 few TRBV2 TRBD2 CASGSGGVSYEQYF TGTGCCAGCGGGAGCGGGGGTGTCTCCTACGAGCAGTACTTC
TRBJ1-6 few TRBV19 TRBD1 CASPGTGNSPLHF TGTGCCAGCCCCGGGACAGGGAATTCACCCCTCCACTTT
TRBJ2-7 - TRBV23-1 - CASRGRIEYEQYF TGCGCCAGTCGAGGTAGGATTGAGTACGAGCAGTACTTC